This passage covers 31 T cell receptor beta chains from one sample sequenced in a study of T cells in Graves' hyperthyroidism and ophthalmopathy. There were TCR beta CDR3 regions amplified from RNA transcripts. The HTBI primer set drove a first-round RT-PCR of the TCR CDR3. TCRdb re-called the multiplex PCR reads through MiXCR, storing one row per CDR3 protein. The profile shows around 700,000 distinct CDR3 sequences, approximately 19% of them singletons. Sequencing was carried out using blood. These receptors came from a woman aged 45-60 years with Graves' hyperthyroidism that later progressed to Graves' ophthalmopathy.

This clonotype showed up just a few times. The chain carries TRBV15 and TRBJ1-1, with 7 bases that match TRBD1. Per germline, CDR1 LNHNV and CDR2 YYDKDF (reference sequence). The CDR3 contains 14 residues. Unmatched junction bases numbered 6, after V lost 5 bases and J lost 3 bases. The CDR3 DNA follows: TGTGCCACCAGCCCCGGGACAGAGTACACTGAAGCTTTCTTT. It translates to CATSPGTEYTEAFF.

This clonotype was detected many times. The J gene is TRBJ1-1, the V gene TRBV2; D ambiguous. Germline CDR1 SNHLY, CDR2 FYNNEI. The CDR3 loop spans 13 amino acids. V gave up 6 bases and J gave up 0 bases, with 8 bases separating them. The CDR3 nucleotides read TGTGCCAGCAGAGTAAACATGAACACTGAAGCTTTCTTT. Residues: CASRVNMNTEAFF. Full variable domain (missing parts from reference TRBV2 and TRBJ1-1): EPEVTQTPSHQVTQMGQEVILRCVPISNHLYFYWYRQILGQKVEFLVSFYNNEISEKSEIFDDQFSVERPDGSNFTLKIRSTKLEDSAMYFCASRVNMNTEAFFGQGTRLTVV.

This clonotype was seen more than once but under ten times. In DNA, the CDR3 is TGCAGCGTTGACGTCCCGAACACCGGGGAGCTGTTTTTT. Translation: CSVDVPNTGELFF. The J gene is TRBJ2-2, the V gene TRBV29-1; D gene unclear. The CDR3 extends over 13 amino acids. Germline CDR1 reads SQVTM; CDR2 reads ANQGSEA. The V end lost 3 bases, the J end lost 0 bases, and 5 bases lay between the germline ends.

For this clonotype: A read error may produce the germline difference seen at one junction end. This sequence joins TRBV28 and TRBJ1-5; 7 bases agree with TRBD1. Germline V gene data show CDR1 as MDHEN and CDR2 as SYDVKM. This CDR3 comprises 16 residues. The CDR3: CASSRTGTAGNHPQHF. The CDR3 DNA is TGTGCCAGCAGCCGGACCGGGACAGCGGGTAATCACCCCCAGCATTTT.

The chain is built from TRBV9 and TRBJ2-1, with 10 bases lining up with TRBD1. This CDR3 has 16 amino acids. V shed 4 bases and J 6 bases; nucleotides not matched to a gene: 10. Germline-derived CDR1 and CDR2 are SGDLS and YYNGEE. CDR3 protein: CASSPPSGTGVNEQFF. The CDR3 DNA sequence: TGTGCCAGCAGCCCCCCTTCCGGGACAGGGGTCAATGAGCAGTTCTTC.

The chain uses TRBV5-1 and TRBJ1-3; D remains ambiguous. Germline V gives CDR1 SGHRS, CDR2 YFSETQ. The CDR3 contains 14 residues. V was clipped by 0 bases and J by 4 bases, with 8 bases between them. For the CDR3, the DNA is TGCGCCAGCAGCTTGGAGATCGGAGGAAACACCATATATTTT. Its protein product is CASSLEIGGNTIYF.

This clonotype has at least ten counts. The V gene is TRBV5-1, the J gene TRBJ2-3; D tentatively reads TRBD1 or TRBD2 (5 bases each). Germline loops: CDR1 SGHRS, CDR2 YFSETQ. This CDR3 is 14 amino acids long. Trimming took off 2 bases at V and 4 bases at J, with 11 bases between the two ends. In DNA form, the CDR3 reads TGCGCCAGCAGCTTCACGGGGCGGGCAGATACGCAGTATTTT. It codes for CASSFTGRADTQYF.

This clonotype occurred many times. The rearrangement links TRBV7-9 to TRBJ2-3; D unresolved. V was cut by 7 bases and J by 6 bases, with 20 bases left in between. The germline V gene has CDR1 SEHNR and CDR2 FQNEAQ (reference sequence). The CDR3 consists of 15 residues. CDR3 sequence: CASTTVGPPWDTQYF. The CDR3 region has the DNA TGTGCCAGCACCACAGTAGGACCCCCTTGGGATACGCAGTATTTT.

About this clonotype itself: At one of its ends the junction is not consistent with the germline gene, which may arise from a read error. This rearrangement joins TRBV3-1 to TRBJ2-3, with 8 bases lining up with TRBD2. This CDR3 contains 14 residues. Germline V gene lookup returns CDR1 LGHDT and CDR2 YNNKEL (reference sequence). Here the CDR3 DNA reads TGTGCCAGCAGCCTAGCGGGGAACACAGATACGCGGTATTTT. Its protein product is CASSLAGNTDTRYF.

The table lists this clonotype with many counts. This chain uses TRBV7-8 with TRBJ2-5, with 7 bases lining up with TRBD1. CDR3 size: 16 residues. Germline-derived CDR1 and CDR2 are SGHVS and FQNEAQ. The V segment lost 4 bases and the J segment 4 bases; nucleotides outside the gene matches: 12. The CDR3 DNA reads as TGTGCCAGCAGCTCGATTGACAGGGTATTCGGAGAGACCCAGTACTTC. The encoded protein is CASSSIDRVFGETQYF.

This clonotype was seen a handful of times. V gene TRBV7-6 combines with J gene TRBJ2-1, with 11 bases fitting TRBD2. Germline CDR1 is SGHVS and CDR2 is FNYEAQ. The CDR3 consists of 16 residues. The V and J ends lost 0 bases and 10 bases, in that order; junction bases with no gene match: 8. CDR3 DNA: TGTGCCAGCAGCTTAGCGCGGCTAGCGGGGGGTCCCGAGCAGTTCTTC. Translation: CASSLARLAGGPEQFF.

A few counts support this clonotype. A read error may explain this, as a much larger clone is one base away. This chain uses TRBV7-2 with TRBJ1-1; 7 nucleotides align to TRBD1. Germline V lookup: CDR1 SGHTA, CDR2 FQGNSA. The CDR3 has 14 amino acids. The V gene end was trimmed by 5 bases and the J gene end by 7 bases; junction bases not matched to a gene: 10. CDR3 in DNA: TGTGCCAGCAGCCTCTTGGACAGGAGAGGTGAAGCTTTCTTT. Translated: CASSLLDRRGEAFF.

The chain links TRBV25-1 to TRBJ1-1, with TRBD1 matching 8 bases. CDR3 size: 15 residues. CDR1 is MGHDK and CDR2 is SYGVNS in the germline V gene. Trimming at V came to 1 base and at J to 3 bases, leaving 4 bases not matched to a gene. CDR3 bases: TGTGCCAGCAGTGAATCAGGCAGGGGGCACACTGAAGCTTTCTTT. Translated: CASSESGRGHTEAFF.

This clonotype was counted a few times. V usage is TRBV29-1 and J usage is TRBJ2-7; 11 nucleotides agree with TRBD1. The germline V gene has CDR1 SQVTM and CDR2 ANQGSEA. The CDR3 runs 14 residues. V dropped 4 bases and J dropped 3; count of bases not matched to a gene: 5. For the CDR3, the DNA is TGCAGCGTTGGGTCCGGGACAGGGGGCTACGAGCAGTACTTC. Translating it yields CSVGSGTGGYEQYF.

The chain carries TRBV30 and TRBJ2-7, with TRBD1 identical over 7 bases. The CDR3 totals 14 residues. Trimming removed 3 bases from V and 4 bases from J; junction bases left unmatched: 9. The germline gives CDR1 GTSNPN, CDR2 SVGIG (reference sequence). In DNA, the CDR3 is TGTGCCTGGAGCAAAAACAGGGGTGGTTACGAGCAGTACTTC. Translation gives CAWSKNRGGYEQYF.

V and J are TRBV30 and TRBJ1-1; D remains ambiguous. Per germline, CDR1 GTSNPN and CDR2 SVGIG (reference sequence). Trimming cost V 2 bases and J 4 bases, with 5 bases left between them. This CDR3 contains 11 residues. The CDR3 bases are TGTGCCTGGAGTCCACGCACTGAAGCTTTCTTT. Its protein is CAWSPRTEAFF.

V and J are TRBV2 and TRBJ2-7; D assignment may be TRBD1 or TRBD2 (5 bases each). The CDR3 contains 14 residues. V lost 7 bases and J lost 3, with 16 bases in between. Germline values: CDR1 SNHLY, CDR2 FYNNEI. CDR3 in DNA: TGTGCCAGCACCTTGGACACCGGGGTCTACGAGCAGTACTTC. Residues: CASTLDTGVYEQYF.

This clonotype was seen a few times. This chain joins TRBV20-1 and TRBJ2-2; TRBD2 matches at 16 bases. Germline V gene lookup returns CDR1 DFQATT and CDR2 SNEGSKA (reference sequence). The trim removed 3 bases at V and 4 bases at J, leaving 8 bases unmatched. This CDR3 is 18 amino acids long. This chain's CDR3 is CSARGLAGGPRGTGELFF. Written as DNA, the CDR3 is TGCAGTGCTAGGGGACTAGCGGGGGGGCCCCGGGGCACCGGGGAGCTGTTTTTT.

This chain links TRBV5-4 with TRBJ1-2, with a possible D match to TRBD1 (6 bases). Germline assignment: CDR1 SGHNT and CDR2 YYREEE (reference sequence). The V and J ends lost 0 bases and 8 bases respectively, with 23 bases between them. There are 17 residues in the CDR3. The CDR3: CASSLGIQGPNIRGYTF. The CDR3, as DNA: TGTGCCAGCAGCTTGGGAATACAGGGACCTAATATCCGGGGCTACACCTTC.

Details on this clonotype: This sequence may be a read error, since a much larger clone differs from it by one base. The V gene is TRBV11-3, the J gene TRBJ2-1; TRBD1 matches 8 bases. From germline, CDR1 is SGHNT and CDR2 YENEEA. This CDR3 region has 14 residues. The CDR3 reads CASSLETGDNKQFF. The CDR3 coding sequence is TGTGCCAGCAGCTTAGAGACAGGGGACAATAAGCAGTTCTTC.

CDR3 sequence: CASSIRSLAEITDTQYF. In DNA, the CDR3 is TGTGCCAGTAGTATCCGGTCCCTAGCGGAAATCACAGATACGCAGTATTTT. The genes are TRBV19 and TRBJ2-3, with TRBD2 matching over 7 bases. The CDR3 consists of 17 residues. In germline, CDR1 is LNHDA, CDR2 SQIVND (reference sequence). V trimming: 3 bases; J trimming: 2 bases; junction bases outside the gene matches: 11.

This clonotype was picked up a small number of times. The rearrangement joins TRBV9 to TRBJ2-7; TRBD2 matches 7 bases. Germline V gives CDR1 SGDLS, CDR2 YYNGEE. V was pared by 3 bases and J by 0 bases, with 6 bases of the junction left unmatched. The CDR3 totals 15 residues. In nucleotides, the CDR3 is TGTGCCAGCAGCGGATCAGCGGGGAGCTCCTACGAGCAGTACTTC. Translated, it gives CASSGSAGSSYEQYF.

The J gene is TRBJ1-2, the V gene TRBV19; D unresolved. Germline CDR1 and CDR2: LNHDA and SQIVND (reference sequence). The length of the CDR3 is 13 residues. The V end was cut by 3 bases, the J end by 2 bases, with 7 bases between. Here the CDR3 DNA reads TGTGCCAGTAGTATGACTGGGAACTATGGCTACACCTTC. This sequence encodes CASSMTGNYGYTF.

CDR3 in DNA: TGCGCCAGCAGCCAAGGAGGGGAGATAGGGGCGGAGACCCAGTACTTC. Encoded protein: CASSQGGEIGAETQYF. This sequence joins TRBV4-1 and TRBJ2-5, with D perhaps matching TRBD1 or TRBD2 (5 bases each). Germline V lookup: CDR1 MGHRA, CDR2 YSYEKL. The CDR3 is 16 amino acids. Between the trimmed V and J ends, which lost 1 base and 5 bases, there was a span of 17 bases.

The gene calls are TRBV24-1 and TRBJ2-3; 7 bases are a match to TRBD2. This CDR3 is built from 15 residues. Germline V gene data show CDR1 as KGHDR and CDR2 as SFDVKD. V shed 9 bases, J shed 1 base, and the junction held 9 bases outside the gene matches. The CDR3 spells CATRGVGVGTDTQYF. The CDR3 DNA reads TGTGCCACCCGGGGGGTGGGGGTAGGCACAGATACGCAGTATTTT.

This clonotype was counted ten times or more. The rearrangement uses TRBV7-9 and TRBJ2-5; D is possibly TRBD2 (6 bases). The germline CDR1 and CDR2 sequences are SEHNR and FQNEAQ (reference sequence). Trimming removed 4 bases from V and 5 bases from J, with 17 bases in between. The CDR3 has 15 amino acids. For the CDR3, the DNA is TGTGCCAGCAGCTGGATTGGCGGGGCCGATGAGACCCAGTACTTC. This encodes CASSWIGGADETQYF.

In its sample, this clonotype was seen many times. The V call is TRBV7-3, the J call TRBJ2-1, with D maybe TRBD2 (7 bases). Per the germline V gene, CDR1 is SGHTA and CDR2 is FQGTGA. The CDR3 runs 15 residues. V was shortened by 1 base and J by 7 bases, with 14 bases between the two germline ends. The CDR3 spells CASSLSGGPYNEQFF. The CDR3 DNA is TGTGCCAGCAGCTTAAGCGGGGGCCCTTATAATGAGCAGTTCTTC.

This chain's CDR3 is CASSPPERGSTNEKLFF. The CDR3 nucleotides read TGCGCCAGCAGCCCCCCGGAAAGGGGGTCGACTAATGAAAAACTGTTTTTT. The chain uses TRBV5-1 and TRBJ1-4, with D perhaps matching TRBD1 (6 bases). The germline V gene encodes CDR1 SGHRS and CDR2 YFSETQ. The CDR3 consists of 17 residues. V lost 4 bases and J lost 2, with 18 bases in between.

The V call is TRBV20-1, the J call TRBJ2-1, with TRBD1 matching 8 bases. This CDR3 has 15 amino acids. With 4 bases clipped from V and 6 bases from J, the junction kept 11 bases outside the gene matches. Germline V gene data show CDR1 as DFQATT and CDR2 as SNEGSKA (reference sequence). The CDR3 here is CSATSGQGGGNEQFF. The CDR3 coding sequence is TGCAGTGCTACCTCCGGACAGGGAGGTGGCAATGAGCAGTTCTTC.

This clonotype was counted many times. This chain's CDR3 is CASSSSGPLGEQYF. CDR3 DNA sequence: TGTGCCAGCAGCTCAAGCGGACCCCTGGGGGAGCAGTACTTC. The J gene is TRBJ2-7, the V gene TRBV7-2, with D possibly matching TRBD2 (5 bases). CDR3 length: 14 residues. V was trimmed by 4 bases and J by 7 bases, leaving 17 bases between them. Germline CDR1 and CDR2: SGHTA and FQGNSA.

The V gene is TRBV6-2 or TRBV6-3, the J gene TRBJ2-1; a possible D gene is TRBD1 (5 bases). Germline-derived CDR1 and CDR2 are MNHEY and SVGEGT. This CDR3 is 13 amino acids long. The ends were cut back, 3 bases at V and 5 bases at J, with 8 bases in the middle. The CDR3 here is CASSYARDNEQFF. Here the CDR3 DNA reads TGTGCCAGCAGTTATGCCAGGGACAATGAGCAGTTCTTC.